A selection of T cell receptor beta chains follows, all from one sample in a study of T cell repertoires and HLA-DP antigens. These receptors have no known antigen. Clones were sequenced by immunoSEQ multiplex PCR, and TCRdb holds only the in-frame ones, with some missing. Counted here are 65,000 to 90,000 clones, about four fifths occurring once; the ten biggest clones make up roughly 1.4%. Sequencing input: CD4+ T cells from PBMCs. The receptors come from a man aged 55 to 70 in good health and CMV-seronegative. Both conserved end residues are trimmed from each CDR3. Each record gives: J gene, V gene, CDR3 protein.

TRBJ1-3,TRBV19,ASDRTQGTGNTIY
TRBJ1-5,TRBV14,ASSHPDLTGNQPQH
TRBJ2-5,TRBV7-2,ASSLESLFAQFETQY
TRBJ2-1,TRBV6-1,ATMSSSYNEQF
TRBJ1-5,TRBV19,GQPRQPQH
TRBJ2-5,TRBV7-2,ASSPDRRQATQY
TRBJ2-3,TRBV28,ATLSRAGGHTDTQY
TRBJ2-5,TRBV4-2,ASSQVLGLAEQETQY
TRBJ2-1,TRBV11-2,ASSLGHNNEQF
TRBJ1-6,TRBV30,AWRTGSRGSPLH
TRBJ1-2,TRBV7-2,ASSLLGGDGYT
TRBJ1-1,TRBV6-5,ASSYSGGGRAF
TRBJ1-1,TRBV7-9,ASSPPTGPTEAF
TRBJ2-7,TRBV19,ASSITGGGAEQY
TRBJ2-1,TRBV15,ATGRRDEQF
TRBJ2-7,TRBV7-2,ASSLERGTSGFKEQY
TRBJ1-1,TRBV19,ASSIISWQNTEAF
TRBJ2-1,TRBV9,ASSANRGDKKNEQF
TRBJ2-5,TRBV14,ASSQELAPPKETQY
TRBJ1-1,TRBV5-1,ASSLDGGPPNTEAF
TRBJ2-3,TRBV30,AWSVLGWDSRWADTQY
TRBJ2-1,TRBV4-3,ASSQDSRLAGGEQF
TRBJ2-3,TRBV11-2,ASSSRGGLDTQY
TRBJ2-6,TRBV7-9,ASSLEGTGANVLT
TRBJ2-3,TRBV6-5,ASSSLGGRTDTQY
TRBJ2-5,TRBV18,ASSQQPAGGASQETQY
TRBJ2-6,TRBV5-1,ASMDPGANVLT
TRBJ2-1,TRBV5-5,ASTPEGQSYNEQF
TRBJ2-7,TRBV5-5,ASSLGIRDYEQY
TRBJ2-3,TRBV4-1,ASSPVTGVERDTQY
TRBJ1-2,TRBV28,ASSRGQGGYGYT
TRBJ1-2,TRBV6-5,ASSYSPSPNYGYT
TRBJ2-1,TRBV30,ACGGAGSSYNEQF
TRBJ2-2,TRBV7-2,ASSLVTTGELF
TRBJ2-3,TRBV11-3,ASSLGFGDWGVPDTQY
TRBJ2-5,TRBV7-3,ASSQAGGGQETQY
TRBJ2-3,TRBV30,AWSTGGTDTQY
TRBJ1-4,TRBV12-5,ASGPPGTNEKLF
TRBJ1-1,TRBV29-1,SVEETLNTEAF
TRBJ1-2,TRBV18,ASSETQGTSSYGYT
TRBJ2-1,TRBV4-1,ASSQDRFSTAPYNEQF
TRBJ2-5,TRBV29-1,SVEAGTGGRETQY
TRBJ2-4,TRBV7-2,ASSLGGGGVIQY
TRBJ1-1,TRBV15,ATSRDLGWPNTEAF
TRBJ1-2,TRBV28,ASMRQRGYT
TRBJ2-7,TRBV28,ASSGTGGASPYEQY
TRBJ2-3,TRBV9,ASSPRPGSTDTQY
TRBJ2-1,TRBV2,ASSSHPKTEQF
TRBJ1-5,TRBV5-1,ASSLDSLGSNQPQH
TRBJ2-1,TRBV7-2,ASSLRGSSGASGNEQF